A selection of T cell receptor beta chains follows, all from one sample in a study of blood T cell repertoires in COVID-19. The table came from immunoSEQ multiplex PCR; TCRdb's copy has only in-frame clones and leaves some out. The repertoire holds 85,000 or so clones, with 90% to 95% as singletons. The sample comprised peripheral blood. The source is a human donor with active COVID-19. The donor label of this sample is uncertain. Each CDR3 is given with its conserved first and last residue. A D gene is named only where the DNA matches it firmly. Not all rows give a size; the values are once, few, many and, for expanded clones, a class.

j_call,v_call,d_call,clone_size,cdr3_nt,cdr3_aa
TRBJ2-7,TRBV4-1,NA,NA,TGCGCCAGCAGCCCCCTCGGGTCAGGAGGAACCTACGAGCAGTACTTC,CASSPLGSGGTYEQYF
TRBJ2-7,TRBV7-8,TRBD2,NA,TGTGCCAGCAGCTTAGCGGGGACTAGCGGGGTTCCCTACGAGCAGTACTTC,CASSLAGTSGVPYEQYF
TRBJ2-7,TRBV6-5,NA,NA,TGTGCCAGCAGCAAATCACCAGGCTACGAGCAGTACTTC,CASSKSPGYEQYF
TRBJ2-1,TRBV5-1,NA,NA,TGCGCCAGCAGCCCCCCAGATCCTTACAATGAGCAGTTCTTC,CASSPPDPYNEQFF
TRBJ1-6,TRBV11-2,NA,NA,TGTGCCAGCAGCCCCCAACATCGCAATTCACCCCTCCACTTT,CASSPQHRNSPLHF
TRBJ2-3,TRBV28,TRBD2,NA,TGTGCCAGCAGTACCCAACGCGGGAGGGGCGCAGATACGCAGTATTTT,CASSTQRGRGADTQYF
TRBJ1-1,TRBV28,NA,once,TGTGCCAGCAGACGGAGCGGGGGGATTGAAGCTTTCTTT,CASRRSGGIEAFF
TRBJ1-1,TRBV7-2,NA,NA,TGTGCCAGCAGCTTAGATTTTTTCCGCCTAGCTGAAGCTTTCTTT,CASSLDFFRLAEAFF
TRBJ2-1,TRBV9,NA,NA,TGTGCCAGCAGCGTAGAACAGGGAAATGAGCAGTTCTTC,CASSVEQGNEQFF
TRBJ1-1,TRBV5-1,TRBD1,NA,TGCGCCAGCAGAGCTACCAAGACAGGGATCCCCACTGAAGCTTTCTTT,CASRATKTGIPTEAFF
TRBJ1-2,TRBV29-1,NA,NA,TGCAGCGTCCGCGGGGGGAATGGCTACACCTTC,CSVRGGNGYTF
TRBJ1-5,TRBV28,NA,NA,TGTGCCAGCACCCTAGGGGGGGTTCAGCCCCAGCATTTT,CASTLGGVQPQHF
TRBJ2-7,TRBV28,TRBD1,NA,TGTGCCAGCAGCGGGGACAGGGACACCCACGAGCAGTACTTC,CASSGDRDTHEQYF
TRBJ2-1,TRBV18,NA,NA,TGTGCCAGCTCACCACCGACTACTACGAACAATGAGCAGTTCTTC,CASSPPTTTNNEQFF
TRBJ1-2,TRBV27,TRBD1,NA,TGTGCCAGCAGCCGGTCGACAGGGCACTATGGCTACACCTTC,CASSRSTGHYGYTF
TRBJ1-3,TRBV28,NA,NA,TGTGCCAGCAGTTCCCCCACCGGTACTAACAGAAACACCATATATTTT,CASSSPTGTNRNTIYF
TRBJ2-1,TRBV10-3,TRBD2,NA,TGTGCCATCAGTCGGACTAGCGGGAGGCTATCACAAGATAATGAGCAGTTCTTC,CAISRTSGRLSQDNEQFF
TRBJ1-3,TRBV7-2,NA,NA,TGTGCCAGCAGCTTAGAACAGGCCTGGGGAAACACCATATATTTT,CASSLEQAWGNTIYF
TRBJ1-6,TRBV5-1,TRBD1,NA,TGCGCCAGCAGCCAGGCAGGGGGCACTAATTCACCCCTCCACTTT,CASSQAGGTNSPLHF
TRBJ1-1,TRBV6-6,NA,NA,TGTGCCAGCAATATCGGGACTTCGAACACTGAAGCTTTCTTT,CASNIGTSNTEAFF
TRBJ1-5,TRBV7-2,NA,once,TGTGCCAGCTCGGTCGCGCGGGGGCAGCCCCAGCATTTT,CASSVARGQPQHF
TRBJ2-5,TRBV4-2,TRBD2,NA,TGTGCCAGCAGCCAAGAAGTAGGACTAGCGGGAGGAGGAGAGACCCAGTACTTC,CASSQEVGLAGGGETQYF
TRBJ1-3,TRBV19,NA,NA,TGTGCCAGTGGAGACAGGTCATTCTCTGGAAACACCATATATTTT,CASGDRSFSGNTIYF
TRBJ1-3,TRBV19,NA,once,TGTGCCAGTAGGACCGAAGGCTCAGGGGACTACTCTGGAAACACCATATATTTT,CASRTEGSGDYSGNTIYF
TRBJ2-1,TRBV7-9,NA,NA,TGTGCCAGCAGCCATGCGCGGCCCCTTTATAATGAGCAGTTCTTC,CASSHARPLYNEQFF
TRBJ2-3,TRBV7-6,NA,once,TGTGCCAGCAGCTTAGGTCTTGGCACAGATACGCAGTATTTT,CASSLGLGTDTQYF
TRBJ2-4,TRBV18,TRBD2,once,TGTGCCAGCTCACCTAAGGCTAGCGGAGGAAACATTCAGTACTTC,CASSPKASGGNIQYF
TRBJ2-7,TRBV25-1,TRBD1,NA,TGTGCCAGCACTAGACAGGGGGGGTACGAGCAGTACTTC,CASTRQGGYEQYF
TRBJ2-7,TRBV19,NA,NA,TGTGCCAGTAGTAAGGACAGCAACGAGCAGTACTTC,CASSKDSNEQYF
TRBJ2-3,TRBV5-8,TRBD2,NA,TGTGCCAGCAGCCTGGGGACTACCACACCAGATACGCAGTATTTT,CASSLGTTTPDTQYF
TRBJ1-2,TRBV19,TRBD1,NA,TGTGCCAGTAGTATAGATGGGACAGGGACTAACTATGGCTACACCTTC,CASSIDGTGTNYGYTF
TRBJ1-2,TRBV6-6,NA,NA,TGTGCCAGCAGTCGCATTAGGGACATGGTCCCCAAGGGCTATGGCTACACCTTC,CASSRIRDMVPKGYGYTF
TRBJ1-1,TRBV19,TRBD1,NA,TGTGCCAGTAGTATTCCGGGACAGGGAAGGGGTGAAGCTTTCTTT,CASSIPGQGRGEAFF
TRBJ1-1,TRBV18,NA,NA,TGTGCCAGCTCAGGACAGAGGGCGAACACTGAAGCTTTCTTT,CASSGQRANTEAFF
TRBJ2-1,TRBV11-2,TRBD1,NA,TGTGCCAGCAGCTACTTTACCAGGGGGATCGATGAGCAGTTCTTC,CASSYFTRGIDEQFF
TRBJ2-2,TRBV5-1,TRBD2,NA,TGCGCCAGCAGCTTGGGTGGGACTAGCGGTATCACCGGGGAGCTGTTTTTT,CASSLGGTSGITGELFF
TRBJ1-2,TRBV19,NA,few,TGTGCCAGTAGTTGGCGGGGTTCAGCCAGCTTCTATGGCTACACCTTC,CASSWRGSASFYGYTF
TRBJ2-2,TRBV11-3,TRBD2,NA,TGTGCCAGCAGCTTAGGACTAGCGGGAGGGAACACCGGGGAGCTGTTTTTT,CASSLGLAGGNTGELFF
TRBJ1-4,TRBV19,NA,NA,TGTGCCAGTAGTCCCCGACAGACCCTAGGGGAAAAACTGTTTTTT,CASSPRQTLGEKLFF
TRBJ2-7,TRBV6-6,NA,NA,TGTGCCAGCAGTGCATGGACTGGAGTCTACGAGCAGTACTTC,CASSAWTGVYEQYF
TRBJ2-1,TRBV29-1,NA,NA,TGCAGCGTTGATGTACGCGTTGATGAGCAGTTCTTC,CSVDVRVDEQFF
TRBJ2-7,TRBV28,NA,NA,TGTGCCAGCAGTTTTGGAGCGGCCTCCTACGAGCAGTACTTC,CASSFGAASYEQYF
TRBJ2-2,TRBV28,NA,NA,TGTGCCAGCAGCCGACGACAGGGGAGGGCCGGGGAGCTGTTTTTT,CASSRRQGRAGELFF
TRBJ1-1,TRBV6-2/TRBV6-3,NA,NA,TGTGCCAGCAGTTACCCTGGCTCGGCTTTCTTT,CASSYPGSAFF
TRBJ2-6,TRBV2,TRBD1,NA,TGTGCCAGCATGGGGGGGACAGGGGGCTCTGGGGCCAACGTCCTGACTTTC,CASMGGTGGSGANVLTF
TRBJ1-1,TRBV4-3,NA,NA,TGCGCCAGCAGCCAAGGCGCGCAGGGGAACACTGAAGCTTTCTTT,CASSQGAQGNTEAFF
TRBJ2-3,TRBV6-6,NA,NA,TGTGCCAGCTTACCGAGCGGAGTGGGGGATACGCAGTATTTT,CASLPSGVGDTQYF
TRBJ2-3,TRBV3-1/TRBV3-2,TRBD1,NA,TGTGCCAGCAGCCATGACAGGGTCACTAGCACAGATACGCAGTATTTT,CASSHDRVTSTDTQYF
TRBJ2-5,TRBV19,TRBD2,NA,TGTGCCAGTAGTATTAGCGGGAGTTCTCGAGAGACCCAGTACTTC,CASSISGSSRETQYF
TRBJ2-2,TRBV5-6,NA,NA,TGTGCCAGCAGCCCGCGGCCCGGAGCCTCCAACACCGGGGAGCTGTTTTTT,CASSPRPGASNTGELFF
TRBJ2-1,TRBV5-1,TRBD1,once,TGCGCCAGCAGCCCCGGACAGGCTAATGAGCAGTTCTTC,CASSPGQANEQFF
TRBJ2-3,TRBV5-4,TRBD2,NA,TGTGCCAGCAGCCCGGCTAGCGGAGGCACAGATACGCAGTATTTT,CASSPASGGTDTQYF
TRBJ2-1,TRBV28,TRBD2,NA,TGTGCCAGCAGTTACTCTCGGGGGGGTTACAATGAGCAGTTCTTC,CASSYSRGGYNEQFF
TRBJ2-7,TRBV5-5,TRBD1,NA,TGTGCCAGCAGCCGGAACATAAGGACAGGGAGTGGGTACGAGCAGTACTTC,CASSRNIRTGSGYEQYF
TRBJ1-1,TRBV30,TRBD1,NA,TGTGCCTGGAGTGTTCGGGACAGGATGAACACTGAAGCTTTCTTT,CAWSVRDRMNTEAFF
TRBJ2-5,TRBV11-2,TRBD2,NA,TGTGCCAGCAGCTTAGATCGCCCTAGCGGGGGGGCAAAGACCCAGTACTTC,CASSLDRPSGGAKTQYF
TRBJ1-4,TRBV15,NA,once,TGTGCCACCAGCCGGCCCCAGGGAACTAATGAAAAACTGTTTTTT,CATSRPQGTNEKLFF
TRBJ2-7,TRBV7-2,TRBD2,NA,TGTGCCAGCAGCTTAGCTCTAGCGGTCTCCTACGAGCAGTACTTC,CASSLALAVSYEQYF
TRBJ2-3,TRBV6-6,TRBD1,NA,TGTGCCAGCAGTTACCCCGGGACAGGGGGATCAGATACGCAGTATTTT,CASSYPGTGGSDTQYF
TRBJ1-6,TRBV9,NA,NA,TGTGCCAGCAGCGTAAGGCAGGGTAATTCACCCCTCCACTTT,CASSVRQGNSPLHF